The source of this T cell receptor (beta chain) is a study of blood T cell repertoires in COVID-19. Overall study context: COVID-19 samples from acute and convalescent phases originated in the United States, Italy and Spain. Nucleic acid was either cDNA or gDNA, and it came from T cells, B-cell-depleted T cells, or PBMCs.

In the study's own analysis: Amplifying reference gene primers gave estimates of nucleated cell counts. The data were produced by immunoSEQ multiplex PCR, yet TCRdb's version contains in-frame clones alone and is incomplete. The V and J calls and clone size come from that table; D and trimming were worked out from the DNA. The sample has some 99,000 clones, approximately 90% seen once. The germline V gene encodes CDR1 SGHVS and CDR2 FQNEAQ. Trimming removed 2 bases at V and 1 base at J, with 9 bases between. This CDR3 is 14 amino acids long. This clonotype was obtained from a human donor in a cohort sampled during active COVID-19. Sequencing was carried out using peripheral blood. The V and J genes are TRBV7-8 and TRBJ2-7; TRBD1 might be the D (6 bases). CDR3 nucleotide sequence: TGTGCCAGCAGCTTAATGCAGGGGTCCTACGAGCAGTACTTC. Translation: CASSLMQGSYEQYF.